This T cell receptor beta chain was captured by sequencing in a study of blood T cell repertoires in COVID-19. Study information: Samples taken during acute and convalescent COVID-19 were collected in the United States, Italy and Spain.

The assay was immunoSEQ multiplex PCR, and TCRdb's table has in-frame clones only and misses some. The sample carries 200,000 to 250,000 clones, around nine tenths recorded once. The V gene's germline CDR1 is KGHSH and CDR2 LQKENI. This CDR3 contains 15 residues. The trim removed 0 bases at V and 2 bases at J, leaving 3 bases unmatched. Sequenced input: peripheral blood. The receptor was derived from a man over 45 with COVID-19, enrolled during active disease. The chain couples TRBV18 to TRBJ2-5; TRBD1 matches 7 bases. Here the CDR3 DNA reads TGTGCCAGCTCACCACCCGGACAGGAGCAAGAGACCCAGTACTTC. Residues: CASSPPGQEQETQYF.